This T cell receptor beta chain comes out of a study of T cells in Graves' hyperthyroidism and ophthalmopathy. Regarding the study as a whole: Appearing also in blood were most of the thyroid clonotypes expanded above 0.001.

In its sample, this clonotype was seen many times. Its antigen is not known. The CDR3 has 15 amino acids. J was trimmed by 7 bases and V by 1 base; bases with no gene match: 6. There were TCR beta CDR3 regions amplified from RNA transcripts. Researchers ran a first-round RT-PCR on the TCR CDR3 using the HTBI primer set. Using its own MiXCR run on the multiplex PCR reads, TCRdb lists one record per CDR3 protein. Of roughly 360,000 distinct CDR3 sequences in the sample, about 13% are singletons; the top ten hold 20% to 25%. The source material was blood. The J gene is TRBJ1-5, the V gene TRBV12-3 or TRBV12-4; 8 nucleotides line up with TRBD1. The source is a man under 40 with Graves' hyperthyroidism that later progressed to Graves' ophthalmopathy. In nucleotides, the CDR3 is TGTGCCAGCAGTTTAGTCAGGACAGGGCGACAGCCCCAGCATTTT. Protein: CASSLVRTGRQPQHF.